The 19 T cell receptor beta chains below come from one sample, sequenced in a study of T cell responses to AZD1222 COVID-19 vaccine. TCRdb's table, derived via immunoSEQ multiplex PCR, lists solely in-frame clones and lacks some. The sample lists 120,000 or so clones; 70% to 90% were seen once. The source was peripheral blood, collected on day 0 of AZD1222 vaccination. The receptors stem from an adult in good health.

V is TRBV4-2 and J is TRBJ2-3; the match to TRBD2 covers 14 bases. The CDR3 is 20 amino acids. V lost 2 bases and J lost 0; bases outside the gene matches: 10. CDR1 is LGHNA and CDR2 is YNFKEQ in the germline V gene. The chain's CDR3 is CASSQSPTSGGALSTDTQYF. The CDR3, as DNA: TGTGCCAGCAGCCAATCCCCGACTAGCGGGGGGGCATTGAGCACAGATACGCAGTATTTT.

The gene calls are TRBV7-3 and TRBJ1-1; D remains ambiguous. The CDR3 has 13 amino acids. Trimming removed 4 bases at V and 1 base at J, with 7 bases between. CDR1 is SGHTA, CDR2 FQGTGA, per germline. This chain's CDR3 is CASSSSGNTEAFF. For the CDR3, the DNA is TGTGCCAGCAGCTCATCAGGGAACACTGAAGCTTTCTTT. Based on the CDR3 plus reference TRBV7-3 and TRBJ1-1, the full variable domain is GAGVSQTPSNKVTEKGKYVELRCDPISGHTALYWYRQSLGQGPEFLIYFQGTGAADDSGLPNDRFFAVRPEGSVSTLKIQRTERGDSAVYLCASSSSGNTEAFFGQGTRLTVV.

A note on this clone: This sample includes further DNA sequences coding for the same CDR3. V gene TRBV14 combines with J gene TRBJ1-1; D is undetermined. From germline, CDR1 is SGHDN and CDR2 FVKESK. CDR3 length equals 13 residues. The ends were cut back, 1 base at V and 4 bases at J, with 7 bases in the middle. CDR3 amino acids: CASSQVRGTEAFF. In DNA form, the CDR3 reads TGTGCCAGCAGCCAAGTTCGAGGCACTGAAGCTTTCTTT.

This chain links TRBV27 with TRBJ1-5, with D possibly matching TRBD1 (5 bases). Germline values: CDR1 MNHEY, CDR2 SMNVEV (reference sequence). The CDR3 extends over 12 amino acids. The V and J ends lost 5 bases and 13 bases respectively, with 15 bases between them. CDR3 coding DNA: TGTGCCAGCAGTCCAAGGGGATTAGCACAGCATTTT. This sequence encodes CASSPRGLAQHF.

CDR3 region: CASSAGTGDNQPQHF. In nucleotides, the CDR3 is TGTGCCAGCTCAGCCGGGACAGGGGACAATCAGCCCCAGCATTTT. The rearrangement links TRBV18 to TRBJ1-5, with 10 bases that match TRBD1. This CDR3 has 15 amino acids. Trimming took 5 bases from V and 3 from J; bases not matched to a gene: 4. From germline, CDR1 is KGHSH and CDR2 LQKENI.

This rearrangement joins TRBV5-1 to TRBJ2-5; TRBD2 aligns across 9 bases. Germline trimming cut 0 bases from V and 1 base from J; bases unmatched to any gene: 4. The CDR3 is made up of 16 amino acids. Germline-derived CDR1 and CDR2 are SGHRS and YFSETQ. The DNA for the CDR3 is TGCGCCAGCAGCTTGGTTCCAGCGGGGGGCCAAGAGACCCAGTACTTC. It codes for CASSLVPAGGQETQYF.

This chain joins TRBV4-1 and TRBJ2-7; 10 bases agree with TRBD2. V dropped 3 bases and J dropped 0; count of bases not matched to a gene: 8. The CDR3 spans 17 residues. Germline V lookup: CDR1 MGHRA, CDR2 YSYEKL. Written as DNA, the CDR3 is TGCGCCAGCAGCCAGGCTCCGGGGACTAGCGTCTCCTACGAGCAGTACTTC. Translated, it gives CASSQAPGTSVSYEQYF.

This clone appeared once. This sequence joins TRBV28 and TRBJ2-7; D may be TRBD1 or TRBD2 (5 bases each). The germline V gene encodes CDR1 MDHEN and CDR2 SYDVKM. Trimming took off 4 bases at V and 4 bases at J, with 20 bases between the two ends. The CDR3 has 16 amino acids. The CDR3 nucleotides read TGTGCCAGCAGTTCCTTTCAGGGACGGGGATTGTACGAGCAGTACTTC. It specifies CASSSFQGRGLYEQYF. Full variable domain (outside the CDR3, taken from reference TRBV28 and TRBJ2-7): DVKVTQSSRYLVKRTGEKVFLECVQDMDHENMFWYRQDPGLGLRLIYFSYDVKMKEKGDIPEGYSVSREKKERFSLILESASTNQTSMYLCASSSFQGRGLYEQYFGPGTRLTVT.

The chain combines TRBV7-2 with TRBJ2-3, with 8 bases that match TRBD2. Per the germline V gene, CDR1 is SGHTA and CDR2 is FQGNSA. The CDR3 is made up of 15 amino acids. J lost 1 base, V lost 5 bases, and 5 bases had no gene match. The DNA for the CDR3 is TGTGCCAGCAGCCCGAGCGGGAGCGGCACAGATACGCAGTATTTT. Protein sequence: CASSPSGSGTDTQYF.

This clone was observed a single time. This chain joins TRBV13 and TRBJ1-5; the match to TRBD1 covers 9 bases. Germline CDR1 is PRHDT and CDR2 is FYEKMQ (reference sequence). Trimming removed 2 bases from V and 2 bases from J; junction bases left unmatched: 7. The CDR3 covers 17 residues. As DNA, the CDR3 is TGTGCCAGCAGCTTACGTACAGGGGGCAGCGGCAATCAGCCCCAGCATTTT. Amino acid sequence: CASSLRTGGSGNQPQHF.

The V call is TRBV11-2, the J call TRBJ1-5; D may be TRBD1 (5 bases). CDR3 length equals 14 residues. Germline CDR1 reads SGHAT; CDR2 reads FQNNGV. V was clipped by 5 bases and J by 2 bases, with 10 bases between them. DNA for the CDR3: TGTGCCAGCAGCCGGGGGGGAGGCAATCAGCCCCAGCATTTT. Translation: CASSRGGGNQPQHF.

The gene calls are TRBV2 and TRBJ2-3; no definite D call. The CDR3 has 14 residues. CDR1 SNHLY and CDR2 FYNNEI come from the germline V gene. V shed 3 bases and J shed 11 bases, with 18 bases lying between them. The CDR3 reads CASSDMSVVKRQYF. Written as DNA, the CDR3 is TGTGCCAGCAGTGATATGTCGGTAGTGAAGAGGCAGTATTTT.

This chain connects TRBV2 to TRBJ1-2; no clear D. The CDR3 totals 13 residues. Trimming shortened V by 5 bases and J by 0 bases, and 7 bases separated the two germline ends. Germline V gene data show CDR1 as SNHLY and CDR2 as FYNNEI. For the CDR3, the DNA is TGTGCCAGCAGTAAATCTGCTAACTATGGCTACACCTTC. Its translation: CASSKSANYGYTF.

The chain has TRBV6-6 and TRBJ2-2; D perhaps matches TRBD1 (6 bases). CDR1 and CDR2 from the germline V gene are MNHNY and SVGAGI (reference sequence). V was shortened by 6 bases and J by 5 bases, with 10 bases between the two germline ends. The CDR3 covers 13 residues. The CDR3 sequence: CASSLGTTGELFF. CDR3 coding DNA: TGTGCCAGCAGCTTAGGGACAACCGGGGAGCTGTTTTTT.

This chain links TRBV30 with TRBJ1-2, with 7 positions matching TRBD1. V was clipped by 3 bases and J by 4 bases; unmatched bases: 2. CDR3 length: 12 amino acids. Germline V gene lookup returns CDR1 GTSNPN and CDR2 SVGIG (reference sequence). The CDR3, as DNA: TGTGCCTGGAGAAGGGACAGCTATGGCTACACCTTC. Translated: CAWRRDSYGYTF.

The gene calls are TRBV6-5 and TRBJ1-1; a possible D gene is TRBD1 (6 bases). The ends were cut back, 1 base at V and 4 bases at J, with 16 bases in the middle. CDR1 and CDR2 (germline): MNHEY, SVGAGI. The CDR3 totals 16 residues. CDR3 region: CASSYLYRRGGTEAFF. CDR3 bases: TGTGCCAGCAGTTACTTGTATCGAAGGGGGGGCACTGAAGCTTTCTTT.

This chain connects TRBV19 to TRBJ1-1; D unresolved. V was clipped by 6 bases and J by 3 bases, with 11 bases between them. This CDR3 contains 13 residues. Per the germline V gene, CDR1 is LNHDA and CDR2 is SQIVND (reference sequence). DNA for the CDR3: TGTGCCAGTAGCGACACACCCGACACTGAAGCTTTCTTT. Translated: CASSDTPDTEAFF.

The rearrangement uses TRBV9 and TRBJ1-1; tentatively, D is TRBD1 (5 bases). Between the trimmed V and J ends, which lost 1 base and 1 base, there was a span of 11 bases. Per germline, CDR1 SGDLS and CDR2 YYNGEE. CDR3 size: 15 residues. CDR3 in amino acids: CASSVTGTENTEAFF. The CDR3 DNA reads as TGTGCCAGCAGCGTAACAGGAACAGAGAACACTGAAGCTTTCTTT.

This clone was picked up one time. The genes are TRBV5-1 and TRBJ2-5; tentatively, D is TRBD1 (6 bases). Germline CDR1 and CDR2: SGHRS and YFSETQ. Trimming took off 5 bases at V and 1 base at J, with 15 bases between the two ends. The CDR3 contains 15 residues. CDR3 sequence (DNA): TGCGCCAGCAGGTGGACAGCAGCCCTCCAAGAGACCCAGTACTTC. The encoded protein is CASRWTAALQETQYF.